These 23 T cell receptor beta chains were sequenced from one sample in a study of T cells in Graves' hyperthyroidism and ophthalmopathy. The TCR beta CDR3 regions underwent amplification using RNA transcripts as the source. Carried out on the TCR CDR3, a first-round RT-PCR used the HTBI primer set. TCRdb reprocessed the multiplex PCR reads with MiXCR, giving one entry per CDR3 protein. The sample has about 690,000 distinct CDR3 sequences; roughly 17% are singletons. The specimen was blood. Receptors originate from a man in his fifties with Graves' hyperthyroidism.

The chain is built from TRBV10-3 and TRBJ2-7; 8 bases line up with TRBD2. The CDR3 contains 17 residues. CDR1 ENHRY and CDR2 SYGVKD come from the germline V gene. V shed 3 bases, J shed 1 base, and the junction held 11 bases outside the gene matches. The CDR3 sequence: CAISDPRLAGGSYEQYF. The DNA for the CDR3 is TGTGCCATCAGTGATCCCCGCTTGGCGGGGGGTTCCTACGAGCAGTACTTC.

The CDR3 bases are TGTGCCAGCAGCTTACCCCGCGACTTCGAGCAGTTCTTC. Residues: CASSLPRDFEQFF. This sequence joins TRBV7-9 and TRBJ2-1; D gene uncertain. Germline CDR1 is SEHNR and CDR2 is FQNEAQ (reference sequence). This CDR3 spans 13 amino acids. V shed 2 bases and J shed 10 bases, with 12 bases lying between them. The full variable domain, with the rest looked up from reference TRBV7-9 and TRBJ2-1, is DTGVSQNPRHKITKRGQNVTFRCDPISEHNRLYWYRQTLGQGPEFLTYFQNEAQLEKSRLLSDRFSAERPKGSFSTLEIQRTEQGDSAMYLCASSLPRDFEQFFGPGTRLTVL.

This clonotype came up a few times. The gene calls are TRBV29-1 and TRBJ2-1; 8 nucleotides agree with TRBD1. CDR3 size: 11 residues. Germline V CDR1 and CDR2: SQVTM, ANQGSEA. J lost 13 bases, V lost 6 bases, and 8 bases had no gene match. CDR3 sequence (DNA): TGCAGCGTCCAGGGGGCGGAAGGTCAGTTCTTC. Its translation is CSVQGAEGQFF.

This clonotype has a handful of counts. V and J are TRBV10-3 and TRBJ2-3; 8 bases match TRBD1. Losses at the gene ends were 10 bases for V and 5 bases for J; bases not matched to a gene: 14. CDR3 size: 15 residues. Germline-derived CDR1 and CDR2 are ENHRY and SYGVKD. CDR3 DNA sequence: TGTGCCACCCGATGGCAGGGGGCAGTTGGAGATACGCAGTATTTT. It yields the protein CATRWQGAVGDTQYF.

This clonotype has at least ten counts. This chain joins TRBV30 and TRBJ2-1; no definite D call. The CDR3 consists of 14 residues. Trimming cost V 3 bases and J 8 bases, with 17 bases left between them. Germline lookup yields CDR1 GTSNPN and CDR2 SVGIG (reference sequence). The CDR3 nucleotides read TGTGCCTGGAGACGGCAGCGCCTGGGCGATGAGCAGTTCTTC. Protein product: CAWRRQRLGDEQFF.

The CDR3 spells CASRALQNTGELFF. As DNA, the CDR3 is TGTGCCAGCAGGGCTTTACAGAACACCGGGGAGCTGTTTTTT. The rearrangement joins TRBV2 to TRBJ2-2; D is unresolved. Trimming cost V 6 bases and J 1 base, with 9 bases left between them. The CDR3 extends over 14 amino acids. Germline V gene lookup returns CDR1 SNHLY and CDR2 FYNNEI. The full variable domain, its missing parts supplied by reference TRBV2 and TRBJ2-2, is EPEVTQTPSHQVTQMGQEVILRCVPISNHLYFYWYRQILGQKVEFLVSFYNNEISEKSEIFDDQFSVERPDGSNFTLKIRSTKLEDSAMYFCASRALQNTGELFFGEGSRLTVL.

This clonotype was recorded once. V usage is TRBV19 and J usage is TRBJ2-7; TRBD1 matches at 9 bases. The V gene's germline CDR1 is LNHDA and CDR2 SQIVND (reference sequence). The CDR3 contains 15 residues. Losses at the gene ends were 9 bases for V and 7 bases for J; bases not matched to a gene: 16. The CDR3 loop is CARTTAGQGPGEQYF. For the CDR3, the DNA is TGTGCCAGGACGACCGCAGGACAGGGGCCTGGAGAGCAGTACTTC.

This clonotype was observed a handful of times. The chain has TRBV19 and TRBJ2-7, with D unclear. CDR3 length: 13 amino acids. Germline-derived CDR1 and CDR2 are LNHDA and SQIVND (reference sequence). Trimming removed 3 bases at V and 1 base at J, with 7 bases between. The CDR3: CASSIGRSYEQYF. In DNA, the CDR3 is TGTGCCAGTAGTATTGGACGATCCTACGAGCAGTACTTC.

This clonotype was seen a handful of times. The chain uses TRBV7-9 and TRBJ1-2, with D unclear. This CDR3 is built from 13 residues. Per germline, CDR1 SEHNR and CDR2 FQNEAQ (reference sequence). The V end was cut by 6 bases, the J end by 3 bases, with 11 bases between. Here the CDR3 DNA reads TGTGCCAGCAGGGGTCCTAGGGACTATGGCTACACCTTC. Translated, it gives CASRGPRDYGYTF. Filled out from reference TRBV7-9 and TRBJ1-2, the complete variable domain reads DTGVSQNPRHKITKRGQNVTFRCDPISEHNRLYWYRQTLGQGPEFLTYFQNEAQLEKSRLLSDRFSAERPKGSFSTLEIQRTEQGDSAMYLCASRGPRDYGYTFGSGTRLTVV.

The V call is TRBV5-1, the J call TRBJ2-7; no reliable D call. Germline V gene lookup returns CDR1 SGHRS and CDR2 YFSETQ. CDR3 size: 14 residues. V lost 0 bases to trimming and J lost 7 bases, with 14 bases between them. CDR3 loop: CASSLEIVPFEQYF. The CDR3 bases are TGCGCCAGCAGCTTGGAAATTGTCCCGTTTGAGCAGTACTTC.

The chain carries TRBV24-1 and TRBJ2-3; possible D gene TRBD1, 6 bases. V gave up 9 bases and J gave up 2 bases, with 11 bases separating them. The CDR3 runs to 13 residues. Germline V gene sequence: CDR1 KGHDR, CDR2 SFDVKD. The CDR3 loop reads CATGGPTTDTQYF. The DNA of the CDR3 is TGTGCCACCGGGGGCCCTACCACAGATACGCAGTATTTT.

This clonotype showed up many times. The chain combines TRBV11-2 with TRBJ2-1, with 7 positions matching TRBD2. The CDR3 contains 15 residues. Germline CDR1 SGHAT, CDR2 FQNNGV. The V gene end was trimmed by 6 bases and the J gene end by 9 bases; junction bases not matched to a gene: 14. The CDR3 here is CASRDLAEGPGEQFF. The CDR3 DNA reads TGTGCCAGCAGGGATCTAGCGGAAGGGCCGGGTGAGCAGTTCTTC.

This clonotype was recorded many times. J is TRBJ2-1 and V is TRBV11-2, with 7 bases matching TRBD2. CDR1 is SGHAT and CDR2 is FQNNGV in the germline V gene. V dropped 2 bases and J dropped 6; count of bases not matched to a gene: 7. The CDR3 is made up of 15 amino acids. CDR3 protein: CASSLRREMGNEQFF. DNA for the CDR3: TGTGCCAGCAGCTTACGGCGGGAGATGGGCAATGAGCAGTTCTTC.

This clonotype was counted ten times or more. The rearrangement uses TRBV29-1 and TRBJ2-5; a possible D gene is TRBD1 (6 bases). The germline V and J ends were trimmed by 6 bases and 2 bases, with 13 bases remaining between them. The CDR3 sequence is 13 residues long. CDR1 SQVTM and CDR2 ANQGSEA come from the germline V gene. CDR3 nucleotides: TGCAGCGTGCGTGGGACACAACAAGAGACCCAGTACTTC. Its translation: CSVRGTQQETQYF.

In this sample, this clonotype turned up a few times. This chain links TRBV5-1 with TRBJ2-5, with TRBD1 matching 7 bases. The CDR3 consists of 15 residues. CDR1 and CDR2 from the germline V gene are SGHRS and YFSETQ. J lost 0 bases, V lost 2 bases, and 4 bases had no gene match. CDR3 nucleotide sequence: TGCGCCAGCAGCTTACGGACAGGCCACCAAGAGACCCAGTACTTC. This sequence encodes CASSLRTGHQETQYF.

This clonotype was observed many times. The chain carries TRBV12-3 or TRBV12-4 and TRBJ1-1; possibly TRBD1 for D (6 bases). With 1 base removed from V and 6 bases from J, the gap between germline ends came to 18 bases. This CDR3 spans 16 amino acids. The CDR3 region is CASSLGPERGLPEAFF. The CDR3 region has the DNA TGTGCCAGCAGTTTAGGACCTGAGAGGGGGTTACCTGAAGCTTTCTTT.

This clonotype was observed a handful of times. V is TRBV19 and J is TRBJ2-7; TRBD1 matches at 8 bases. Germline V gives CDR1 LNHDA, CDR2 SQIVND (reference sequence). V was clipped by 9 bases and J by 5 bases; unmatched bases: 9. This CDR3 region has 13 residues. As DNA, the CDR3 is TGTGCCAGCGGGGACAGGTGGGCCAACGAGCAGTACTTC. It codes for CASGDRWANEQYF.

This chain links TRBV24-1 with TRBJ2-3; 7 nucleotides match TRBD2. Unmatched junction bases numbered 7, after V lost 5 bases and J lost 0 bases. This CDR3 has 16 residues. Per germline, CDR1 KGHDR and CDR2 SFDVKD. The CDR3 nucleotides read TGTGCCACCAGTGGAAGGGCTAGCGGTAGCACAGATACGCAGTATTTT. Protein product: CATSGRASGSTDTQYF.

Only a few counts were recorded for this clonotype. The rearrangement uses TRBV29-1 and TRBJ2-7; 8 nucleotides match TRBD1. The CDR3 is 14 amino acids. With V trimmed by 5 bases and J by 2 bases, 8 bases remained unmatched. Germline values: CDR1 SQVTM, CDR2 ANQGSEA. DNA of the CDR3: TGCAGCGTTTTTGGGACAGGCCACACCTACGAGCAGTACTTC. Translated: CSVFGTGHTYEQYF.

The rearrangement uses TRBV6-2 or TRBV6-3 and TRBJ2-2, with TRBD1 matching 10 bases. The CDR3 extends over 15 amino acids. The ends lost 6 bases at V and 7 bases at J; junction bases unmatched: 8. Germline CDR1 is MNHEY and CDR2 is SVGEGT. The CDR3 nucleotides are TGTGCCAGCAGACGACCCGGGACAGGGGTCGGGGAGCTGTTTTTT. Residues: CASRRPGTGVGELFF.

This clonotype was recorded at least ten times. This chain links TRBV7-9 with TRBJ2-1, with 10 bases that match TRBD1. Germline V gives CDR1 SEHNR, CDR2 FQNEAQ (reference sequence). Trimming cost V 5 bases and J 8 bases; bases outside gene matches: 6. The CDR3 covers 14 residues. The DNA of the CDR3 is TGTGCCAGCAGCCCGGGACAGGGGCGTGATGAGCAGTTCTTC. Its translation is CASSPGQGRDEQFF.

This clonotype was detected many times. The chain combines TRBV24-1 with TRBJ2-3, with TRBD2 identical over 13 bases. J gave up 6 bases and V 5 bases, and 10 bases lay outside the gene matches. Germline CDR1 is KGHDR and CDR2 is SFDVKD. This CDR3 has 17 residues. In DNA form, the CDR3 reads TGTGCCACCAGTGGGTCCGGGACTAGCGGGGACTTGGATACGCAGTATTTT. It translates to CATSGSGTSGDLDTQYF.

Remarks on this clonotype: Mismatch with germline at one junction end may stem from a read error. The chain links TRBV3-1 to TRBJ1-1; D call uncertain. This CDR3 contains 16 residues. Germline values: CDR1 LGHDT, CDR2 YNNKEL (reference sequence). Written as DNA, the CDR3 is TGTGCCAGCAGCCAAGACGGCCGGTGGGGAGGCACTGAAGCTTCCTTT. Translating gives CASSQDGRWGGTEASF.